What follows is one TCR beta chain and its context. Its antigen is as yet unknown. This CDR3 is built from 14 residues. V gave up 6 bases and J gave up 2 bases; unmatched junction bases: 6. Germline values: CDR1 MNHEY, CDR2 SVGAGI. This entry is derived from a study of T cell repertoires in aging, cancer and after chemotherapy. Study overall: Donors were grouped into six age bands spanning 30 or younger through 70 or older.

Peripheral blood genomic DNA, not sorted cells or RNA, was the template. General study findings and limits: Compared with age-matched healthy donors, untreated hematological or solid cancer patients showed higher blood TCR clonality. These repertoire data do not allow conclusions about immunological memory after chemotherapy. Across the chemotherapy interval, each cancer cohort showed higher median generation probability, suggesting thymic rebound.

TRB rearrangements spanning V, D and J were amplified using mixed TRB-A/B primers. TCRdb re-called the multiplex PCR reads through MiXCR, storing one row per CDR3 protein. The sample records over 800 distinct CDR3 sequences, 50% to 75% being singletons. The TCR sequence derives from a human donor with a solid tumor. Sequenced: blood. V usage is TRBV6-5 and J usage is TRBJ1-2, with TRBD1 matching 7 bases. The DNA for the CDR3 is TGTGCCAGCAGCACGGGACAGTCAAACTATGGCTACACCTTC. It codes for CASSTGQSNYGYTF.